Listed here are 10 T cell receptor beta chains from one sample, sequenced in a study of T-cell memory formation after mild COVID-19. Each CDR3 protein is one row after TCRdb ran MiXCR on the 5' RACE reads. The sample yields about 430,000 distinct CDR3 sequences, more than 20% seen once. Sample: PBMCs or a T cell subset sorted from them (not recorded which). All receptors derive from an adult woman who had mild COVID-19 (a few samples of this study predate the infection). Cell type and time point are not known.

The chain carries TRBV11-2 and TRBJ1-1; D is possibly TRBD1 (5 bases). The CDR3 runs to 15 residues. V was shortened by 1 base and J by 0 bases, with 9 bases between the two germline ends. Germline-derived CDR1 and CDR2 are SGHAT and FQNNGV. The DNA of the CDR3 is TGTGCCAGCAGCTTAGTGGGACGCATGAACACTGAAGCTTTCTTT. Translating gives CASSLVGRMNTEAFF.

The rearrangement joins TRBV20-1 to TRBJ1-1; 7 bases map to TRBD1. The CDR3 spans 16 residues. V trimming: 6 bases; J trimming: 0 bases; junction bases outside the gene matches: 13. In germline, CDR1 is DFQATT, CDR2 SNEGSKA (reference sequence). In nucleotides, the CDR3 is TGCAGTGCCCCAGGGGGGGCCACCCGGGTGAACACTGAAGCTTTCTTT. This sequence encodes CSAPGGATRVNTEAFF.

The rearrangement uses TRBV13 and TRBJ2-2; TRBD2 agrees at 7 bases. The CDR3 is 16 residues long. CDR1 and CDR2 (germline): PRHDT, FYEKMQ (reference sequence). V lost 0 bases, J lost 5 bases, and 6 bases stayed unmatched. The DNA for the CDR3 is TGTGCCAGCAGCTTAGGTGCTAGCGGATTGACCGGGGAGCTGTTTTTT. It encodes CASSLGASGLTGELFF.

The chain employs TRBV4-3 and TRBJ2-7; the D gene is possibly TRBD2 (5 bases). Germline V lookup: CDR1 LGHNA, CDR2 YSLEER. Deletions cut 0 bases from V and 0 bases from J, with 6 bases between. This CDR3 comprises 14 residues. The CDR3, as DNA: TGCGCCAGCAGCCAAGATGGGAGCTCCTACGAGCAGTACTTC. Protein: CASSQDGSSYEQYF.

The chain joins TRBV5-1 to TRBJ2-1; 7 positions match TRBD2. J was trimmed by 10 bases and V by 0 bases; bases with no gene match: 4. This CDR3 is built from 13 residues. The germline V gene has CDR1 SGHRS and CDR2 YFSETQ. For the CDR3, the DNA is TGCGCCAGCAGCTTGGGCGCGGGACTAGAGCAGTTCTTC. Protein sequence: CASSLGAGLEQFF.

This clonotype came up a few times. V usage is TRBV12-3 or TRBV12-4 and J usage is TRBJ2-1; D ambiguous. CDR3 length: 16 amino acids. V was trimmed by 4 bases and J by 7 bases, leaving 20 bases between them. This chain's CDR3 is CASSSHSRILGNEQFF. The CDR3 DNA reads TGTGCCAGCAGTTCACATTCCCGGATCTTAGGAAATGAGCAGTTCTTC.

Notes on this clonotype: One end of the junction fails to match germline, which may point to a read error. This chain connects TRBV10-3 to TRBJ2-3, with TRBD2 as a possible D gene (6 bases). Germline V CDR1 and CDR2: ENHRY, SYGVKD. The CDR3 is 12 amino acids. DNA of the CDR3: TGTGCCACCGCCGGGAGCACAAATACGCAGTATTTT. Translated, it gives CATAGSTNTQYF.

In its sample, this clonotype was seen a few times. This chain uses TRBV14 with TRBJ2-7; 8 bases align to TRBD2. The CDR3 extends over 14 amino acids. Per germline, CDR1 SGHDN and CDR2 FVKESK. The V gene end was trimmed by 4 bases and the J gene end by 6 bases; junction bases not matched to a gene: 8. For the CDR3, the DNA is TGTGCCAGCAGCCCTATTGTTGCGGGAGGCGAGCAGTACTTC. Translated: CASSPIVAGGEQYF.

The chain carries TRBV20-1 and TRBJ2-2, with 8 bases matching TRBD1. Germline assignment: CDR1 DFQATT and CDR2 SNEGSKA (reference sequence). The CDR3 sequence is 15 residues long. V was pared by 1 base and J by 3 bases, with 4 bases of the junction left unmatched. This chain's CDR3 is CSARVGTGYTGELFF. The DNA of the CDR3 is TGCAGTGCTAGAGTCGGGACAGGTTACACCGGGGAGCTGTTTTTT.

This clonotype showed up just a few times. This chain connects TRBV12-3 or TRBV12-4 to TRBJ1-5; 9 positions match TRBD1. This CDR3 contains 15 residues. The V and J ends lost 4 bases and 9 bases, in that order; junction bases with no gene match: 10. The CDR3 DNA reads TGTGCCAGCAGTTCCATGACAGGGGGGTCTTGGCCCCAGCATTTT. It yields the protein CASSSMTGGSWPQHF.